Following are 6 T cell receptor beta chains from one sample sequenced in a study of blood T cell repertoires in COVID-19. The assay was immunoSEQ multiplex PCR, and TCRdb's table has in-frame clones only and misses some. This table has approximately 170,000 clones, approximately 84% appearing once. The sequencing input was PBMCs or T cells enriched from blood (not recorded which). All receptors come from a woman aged 25 to 39 who had recovered from COVID-19.

This clone was seen only once. V gene TRBV7-9 combines with J gene TRBJ2-5; 7 positions agree with TRBD2. V trimming: 4 bases; J trimming: 4 bases; junction bases outside the gene matches: 12. CDR3 length: 16 amino acids. Germline assignment: CDR1 SEHNR and CDR2 FQNEAQ (reference sequence). This chain's CDR3 is CASSSFGGRGLETQYF. As DNA, the CDR3 is TGTGCCAGCAGCTCTTTCGGCGGGAGAGGGTTAGAGACCCAGTACTTC.

A note on this clone: This CDR3 is also generated by other DNA sequences in the sample. The CDR3 reads CASSEARYEQYV. The CDR3 DNA reads TGTGCCAGCAGTGAAGCGAGGTACGAGCAGTACGTC. The gene calls are TRBV6-1 and TRBJ2-7; no definite D call. The CDR3 is 12 residues long. V was cut by 0 bases and J by 4 bases, with 4 bases left in between. Germline V gene lookup returns CDR1 MNHNS and CDR2 SASEGT.

This clone appeared a few times. This sequence joins TRBV5-8 and TRBJ1-6; TRBD1 aligns across 7 bases. The CDR3 length is 15 residues. Looked up from germline, CDR1 is SGHTS and CDR2 is YDEGEE. The ends lost 4 bases at V and 5 bases at J; junction bases unmatched: 6. CDR3 loop: CASSRMTGNNSPLHF. The DNA of the CDR3 is TGTGCCAGCAGCCGAATGACAGGGAATAATTCACCCCTCCACTTT. Combining the CDR3 with reference TRBV5-8 and TRBJ1-6 gives the whole variable domain EAGVTQSPTHLIKTRGQQATLRCSPISGHTSVYWYQQALGLGLQFLLWYDEGEERNRGNFPPRFSGRQFPNYSSELNVNALELEDSALYLCASSRMTGNNSPLHFGNGTRLTVT.

The chain recombines TRBV5-1 with TRBJ1-3; possible D gene TRBD1, 5 bases. This CDR3 spans 14 amino acids. V was cut by 0 bases and J by 5 bases, with 9 bases left in between. Germline V CDR1 and CDR2: SGHRS, YFSETQ. CDR3 nucleotides: TGCGCCAGCAGCTTGGGTCAGGGTAGAAACACCATATATTTT. It encodes CASSLGQGRNTIYF.

The chain has TRBV28 and TRBJ2-1; TRBD1 matches at 11 bases. CDR1 and CDR2 (germline): MDHEN, SYDVKM. V shed 3 bases, J shed 8 bases, and the junction held 9 bases outside the gene matches. The CDR3 covers 16 residues. As DNA, the CDR3 is TGTGCCAGCAGTTTTCTCGGACAGGGGGCATTGGATGAGCAGTTCTTC. As protein: CASSFLGQGALDEQFF.

The chain carries TRBV24-1 and TRBJ1-2; TRBD1 matches at 8 bases. There are 15 residues in the CDR3. Germline CDR1 KGHDR, CDR2 SFDVKD. V was pared by 2 bases and J by 8 bases, with 9 bases of the junction left unmatched. The CDR3: CATSDSWQGARGYTF. In nucleotides, the CDR3 is TGTGCCACCAGTGATTCGTGGCAGGGGGCGCGAGGCTACACCTTC.